Listed below are T cell receptor beta chains from one sample, sequenced in a study of T-cell reconstitution after alpha-beta-depleted transplantation in children. TCRdb analysed the PCR reads with MiXCR anew, one entry per CDR3 protein. The sample holds about 980,000 distinct CDR3 sequences, about 31% seen once. This sample comprised PBMCs, mostly from graft donor cells, obtained 360 days after TCRalphabeta/CD19-depleted stem cell transplant. Receptors were obtained from a boy under two years old who had a stem cell transplant for SCID, so the T cells may come from the graft donor. Each CDR3 is given with its conserved first and last residue. D genes are given only for firm matches. Where a row states a size, it is once, few, many or the class of an expanded clone; other rows omit it.

V gene	clone size	D gene	J gene	CDR3 DNA	CDR3 protein
TRBV7-9	few	-	TRBJ1-4	TGTGCTACGCTCACCAGGGACGAAAAACTGTTTTTT	CATLTRDEKLFF
TRBV7-6	many	TRBD2	TRBJ2-5	TGTGCCAGCAGCTTAGGTCGGGGGGGCCGAGAGACCCAGTACTTC	CASSLGRGGRETQYF
TRBV20-1	-	-	TRBJ1-2	TGCAGTGGCCGGGTCAGGGGACATGGCTACACCTTC	CSGRVRGHGYTF
TRBV28	-	-	TRBJ1-5	TGTGCCAGCAGTTGGAGGAATCAGCCCCAGCATTTT	CASSWRNQPQHF
TRBV6-6	-	-	TRBJ1-1	TGTGCCAGCAGAATCCAAACGAACACTGAAGCTTTCTTT	CASRIQTNTEAFF
TRBV12-3/TRBV12-4	-	TRBD1	TRBJ2-5	TGTGCCAGCAGTGGCGGGACAGGGGGACGGGAGACCCAGTACTTC	CASSGGTGGRETQYF
TRBV12-3/TRBV12-4	many	-	TRBJ2-2	TGTGCCAGCAGTTTAGCTGGGACTTCGAACACCGGGGAGCTGTTTTTT	CASSLAGTSNTGELFF
TRBV7-8	few	TRBD1	TRBJ2-1	TGTGCCAGCAGCTTAACAGGACAGGGGAACAATCAGTTCTTC	CASSLTGQGNNQFF
TRBV4-3	many	-	TRBJ1-3	TGCGCCAGCAGCCAAGGACTTCGGACCTCTGGAAACACCATATATTTT	CASSQGLRTSGNTIYF
TRBV28	many	-	TRBJ2-1	TGTGCCAGCAGCTTAAAGAAGGAGGCGAAGCAGTTCTTC	CASSLKKEAKQFF
TRBV4-1	few	-	TRBJ2-1	TGCGCCAGCAGCCACGATAACAGATACAATGAGCAGTTCTTC	CASSHDNRYNEQFF
TRBV2	-	-	TRBJ2-7	TGTGCCAGCAGCGGGGGTATCTCCTACGAGCAGTACTTC	CASSGGISYEQYF
TRBV15	few	TRBD2	TRBJ2-1	TGTGCCACCAGCAGAGATCGGTATGCGGGGGGGAATTACAATGAGCAGTTCTTC	CATSRDRYAGGNYNEQFF
TRBV7-2	-	-	TRBJ2-1	TGTGCCAGCAGCCACGGGGGCCTGAGCGGTTATAATGAGCAGTTCTTC	CASSHGGLSGYNEQFF
TRBV9	few	TRBD1	TRBJ2-1	TGTGCCAGCAGCGGACAGGGCTTCGGGGAGCAGTTCTTC	CASSGQGFGEQFF
TRBV10-3	-	-	TRBJ2-7	TGTGCCATCGGAAGGGTCAGCCCGCCCGAGCAGTACTTC	CAIGRVSPPEQYF
TRBV18	-	-	TRBJ1-4	TGTGCCAGCTCATCCTTGGAAAATGAAAAACTGTTTTTT	CASSSLENEKLFF
TRBV28	few	-	TRBJ2-7	TGTGCCAGCAGTCCACCGTTGAACGAGCAGTACTTC	CASSPPLNEQYF
TRBV9	-	TRBD2	TRBJ2-3	TGTGCCAGCAGCGTAGGGCTAGCGGGGGGGCCGTGGACAGATACGCAGTATTTT	CASSVGLAGGPWTDTQYF
TRBV7-2	-	-	TRBJ1-1	TGTGCCAGCAGCCGCCGGCGATTGGGAAATGGTATGACTTTCTTT	CASSRRRLGNGMTFF
TRBV6-1	-	-	TRBJ2-5	TGTGCCAGCAGTGACCCCCCCGGTGGGGAGACCCAGTACTTC	CASSDPPGGETQYF
TRBV21-1	many	-	TRBJ1-3	TGTGCCAGCAGGCACAGGGGCGACACCATATATTTT	CASRHRGDTIYF
TRBV7-2	-	-	TRBJ1-5	TGTGCCAGCAGCTTAGGGGCTGTCGGGAATCAGCCCCAGCATTTT	CASSLGAVGNQPQHF
TRBV29-1	-	-	TRBJ2-7	TGCAGCGTTGTTGTCCCCCCTCGGTACGAGCAGTACTTC	CSVVVPPRYEQYF
TRBV20-1	-	-	TRBJ2-2	TGCAGTAAAGCAAGCAGGGGTGGAGGGGAGCTGTTTTTT	CSKASRGGGELFF
TRBV7-2	few	-	TRBJ2-1	TGTGCCAGCAGTTCGATAGGAGTCTCCTACAATGAGCAGTTCTTC	CASSSIGVSYNEQFF
TRBV5-1	-	-	TRBJ2-7	TGCGCCAGCAGCTGGGGGGACATCAGCTACGAGCAGTACTTC	CASSWGDISYEQYF
TRBV30	many	-	TRBJ2-1	TGTGCCTGCCAACTTACTAGGAGCGTCGAGCAGTTCTTC	CACQLTRSVEQFF
TRBV7-2	-	TRBD1	TRBJ2-5	TGTGCCAGCAGCGACAGGGGAACGAGGGGAGAGACCCAGTACTTC	CASSDRGTRGETQYF
TRBV27	-	-	TRBJ2-5	TGTGCCAGCAGACCCGGGAGCCGGGAGGAGACCCAGTACTTC	CASRPGSREETQYF
TRBV18	-	TRBD1	TRBJ1-1	TGTGCCAGCTCACGACAGGGGGCGCGTTACACTGAAGCTTTCTTT	CASSRQGARYTEAFF
TRBV12-3/TRBV12-4	-	-	TRBJ1-4	TGTGCCAGCAGTCCCGGGACTTACCATGAAAAACTGTTTTTT	CASSPGTYHEKLFF
TRBV2	-	TRBD1	TRBJ2-7	TGTGCCAGCAGTACAGCACATAGGACAGGGCGGCAAAACGAGCAGTACTTC	CASSTAHRTGRQNEQYF
TRBV9	-	-	TRBJ1-2	TGTGCCAGCAGCCGGTCCGGGTTTGTCGGTGGCTACACCTTC	CASSRSGFVGGYTF
TRBV12-3/TRBV12-4	few	TRBD1	TRBJ2-3	TGTGCCAGCAGTTCCTTACAGACAGGGGGGGCAGATACGCAGTATTTT	CASSSLQTGGADTQYF
TRBV24-1	-	-	TRBJ2-3	TGTGCCACCAGTGAGACAGCAGATACGCAGTATTTT	CATSETADTQYF
TRBV18	few	-	TRBJ1-6	TGTGCCAGCTCACCAGGGGTCCAATCACCCCTCCACTTT	CASSPGVQSPLHF
TRBV7-6	few	TRBD1	TRBJ1-6	TGTGCCAGCAGCTTAGCAGGAGGACAGGGAGAGTCACCCCTCCACTTT	CASSLAGGQGESPLHF
TRBV11-2	few	-	TRBJ2-4	TGTGCCAGCACCTCGGTGGCCGGAGCGGACATTCAGTACTTC	CASTSVAGADIQYF
TRBV24-1	-	TRBD1	TRBJ2-2	TGTGCCACCAGCCCAACAGGGGAAGCCGCCGGGGAGCTGTTTTTT	CATSPTGEAAGELFF
TRBV25-1	-	TRBD1	TRBJ2-7	TGTGCCAGCAGTGAAATCTGCCGGGACAGGGGAAATTCCCTCTACGAGCAGTACTTC	CASSEICRDRGNSLYEQYF
TRBV15	-	-	TRBJ2-3	TGTGCCACCAGCAGAGATGACCCGATGCTGGGACCAGATACGCAGTATTTT	CATSRDDPMLGPDTQYF
TRBV6-1	-	TRBD1	TRBJ1-4	TGTGCCAGCAGTACCCGGGAAAGGGGGCGTGAAAAACTGTTTTTT	CASSTRERGREKLFF
TRBV4-2	few	-	TRBJ1-4	TGTGCCAGCAGCCGAGATGGGCAGGCTAATGAAAAACTGTTTTTT	CASSRDGQANEKLFF
TRBV5-1	-	TRBD2	TRBJ2-7	TGCGCCAGCAGCTTGAGGCTAGCGGGGAACGAGCAGTACTTC	CASSLRLAGNEQYF
TRBV18	-	TRBD1	TRBJ2-7	TGTGCCAGCTCACCGAAGGGGGCGGCCGAGCAGTACTTC	CASSPKGAAEQYF